The 21 T cell receptor beta chains reported below all come from one sample, sequenced in a study of chemoradiotherapy in HPV16-positive cancers. Produced via immunoSEQ multiplex PCR; TCRdb's table is partial and in-frame only. The sample yields some 70,000 clones, roughly 86% seen once. The sequencing here drew on blood, taken from a patient who underwent chemoradiotherapy. The receptors originated from a human donor with HPV-associated anogenital cancer.

This clone has a handful of counts. The J gene is TRBJ1-2, the V gene TRBV21-1; TRBD1 reflects the table's D call only, with no check against the DNA. TRBV21-1 is labeled a pseudogene. This CDR3 is built from 12 residues. The CDR3 loop is CASSKRQGGYTF. Written as DNA, the CDR3 is TGTGCCAGCAGCAAAAGACAGGGTGGCTACACCTTC.

This clone was counted a single time. DNA for the CDR3: TGTGCCAGCTCTGGGGGGGGCGCGGCTTTCGTACCTTTCTTT. Amino acids: CASSGGGAAFVPFF. V is TRBV28 and J is TRBJ1-1; possible D gene TRBD1, 6 bases. Germline CDR1 and CDR2: MDHEN and SYDVKM. The CDR3 spans 14 residues. The germline V and J ends were trimmed by 8 bases and 12 bases, with 25 bases remaining between them.

This sequence joins TRBV27 and TRBJ1-2; 7 nucleotides align to TRBD1. V trimming: 6 bases; J trimming: 4 bases; junction bases outside the gene matches: 17. Germline values: CDR1 MNHEY, CDR2 SMNVEV (reference sequence). This CDR3 comprises 17 residues. The CDR3 is CASSPGGVSTRFYGYTF. Here the CDR3 DNA reads TGTGCCAGCAGCCCAGGGGGGGTTTCGACACGATTCTATGGCTACACCTTC.

This clone was observed once. The chain is built from TRBV7-2 and TRBJ2-7; 8 bases map to TRBD2. CDR1 and CDR2 (germline): SGHTA, FQGNSA. Germline trimming cut 0 bases from V and 4 bases from J; bases unmatched to any gene: 5. The CDR3 loop spans 15 amino acids. CDR3 loop: CASSLATGLAYEQYF. Here the CDR3 DNA reads TGTGCCAGCAGCTTAGCCACCGGACTAGCTTACGAGCAGTACTTC.

The rearrangement joins TRBV9 to TRBJ2-7; D may match TRBD1 or TRBD2 (5 bases each). Germline CDR1 is SGDLS and CDR2 is YYNGEE. CDR3 length equals 15 residues. The ends were cut back, 0 bases at V and 1 base at J, with 11 bases in the middle. CDR3 bases: TGTGCCAGCAGCGTAGATGGGACCCGGTCCTACGAGCAGTACTTC. Residues: CASSVDGTRSYEQYF. Combining the CDR3 with reference TRBV9 and TRBJ2-7 gives the whole variable domain DSGVTQTPKHLITATGQRVTLRCSPRSGDLSVYWYQQSLDQGLQFLIQYYNGEERAKGNILERFSAQQFPDLHSELNLSSLELGDSALYFCASSVDGTRSYEQYFGPGTRLTVT.

The chain employs TRBV6-6 and TRBJ1-5, with D perhaps matching TRBD1 (5 bases). V lost 6 bases, J lost 5 bases, and 14 bases lay in between. Per the germline V gene, CDR1 is MNHNY and CDR2 is SVGAGI (reference sequence). The CDR3 is 14 amino acids. The CDR3 protein is CASSPGMGHQPQHF. In DNA, the CDR3 is TGTGCCAGCAGCCCAGGGATGGGACATCAGCCCCAGCATTTT.

V gene TRBV5-6 combines with J gene TRBJ2-1; 10 bases are a match to TRBD2. In germline, CDR1 is SGHDT, CDR2 YYEEEE. The junction had 9 bases not matched to a gene; V was cut back by 3 bases and J by 6 bases. The CDR3 consists of 16 residues. The CDR3 protein is CASSSISGRRSNEQFF. CDR3 DNA sequence: TGTGCCAGCAGCTCGATTAGCGGGAGGAGGAGCAATGAGCAGTTCTTC.

V is TRBV5-6 and J is TRBJ1-3; possibly TRBD1 for D (6 bases). Trimming took 2 bases from V and 3 from J, leaving 9 bases between them. The CDR3 loop spans 14 amino acids. Germline assignment: CDR1 SGHDT and CDR2 YYEEEE. In DNA, the CDR3 is TGTGCCAGCAGCTTACAGGGAGGTGGAAACACCATATATTTT. It codes for CASSLQGGGNTIYF.

The rearrangement joins TRBV28 to TRBJ2-3; 9 bases align to TRBD2. Per germline, CDR1 MDHEN and CDR2 SYDVKM. V shed 6 bases, J shed 5 bases, and the junction held 6 bases outside the gene matches. This CDR3 comprises 14 residues. The CDR3 DNA is TGTGCCAGCAGGGCGGGAGGGTCCGTAGATACGCAGTATTTT. It specifies CASRAGGSVDTQYF.

The V gene is TRBV27, the J gene TRBJ2-7, with 8 bases matching TRBD2. The CDR3 has 17 residues. The ends lost 9 bases at V and 0 bases at J; junction bases unmatched: 16. The germline CDR1 and CDR2 sequences are MNHEY and SMNVEV (reference sequence). CDR3 DNA sequence: TGTGCCAGAGGGCCCGACCCTTTTAGCGGGAACTCCTACGAGCAGTACTTC. The encoded protein is CARGPDPFSGNSYEQYF.

This chain joins TRBV10-2 and TRBJ2-2, with TRBD2 matching 8 bases. The V gene's germline CDR1 is WSHSY and CDR2 SAAADI. This CDR3 has 14 residues. The J segment lost 3 bases and the V segment lost 6 bases, leaving 3 bases of the junction unmatched. The CDR3 region has the DNA TGCGCCAGCAGCCCAGCGGGAGACACCGGGGAGCTGTTTTTT. It is translated as CASSPAGDTGELFF.

V is TRBV30 and J is TRBJ1-5, with D perhaps matching TRBD1 (6 bases). Trimming cost V 4 bases and J 0 bases, with 10 bases left between them. Germline loops: CDR1 GTSNPN, CDR2 SVGIG (reference sequence). This CDR3 spans 14 amino acids. The CDR3 loop reads CAWTQGNSNQPQHF. The CDR3 DNA is TGTGCCTGGACCCAGGGGAATAGCAATCAGCCCCAGCATTTT.

The chain is built from TRBV13 and TRBJ2-1, with D perhaps TRBD2 (5 bases). The V gene lost 5 bases and the J gene lost 1 base, with 12 bases spanning the gap. The CDR3 is 15 residues long. CDR1 and CDR2 from the germline V gene are PRHDT and FYEKMQ (reference sequence). CDR3 DNA sequence: TGTGCCAGCAGCCCCAGTTGGAGGTCCTACAATGAGCAGTTCTTC. As protein: CASSPSWRSYNEQFF.

This rearrangement joins TRBV4-2 to TRBJ2-3; weak D call: TRBD1 (5 bases). The CDR3 is made up of 16 amino acids. V was trimmed by 0 bases and J by 0 bases, leaving 10 bases between them. Germline V CDR1 and CDR2: LGHNA, YNFKEQ. The CDR3 bases are TGTGCCAGCAGCCAAGATGGCAGGGCTAGCACAGATACGCAGTATTTT. Translated: CASSQDGRASTDTQYF.

J is TRBJ2-1 and V is TRBV5-1, with D uncertain. CDR3 length: 14 amino acids. The germline CDR1 and CDR2 sequences are SGHRS and YFSETQ. Trimming took 2 bases from V and 4 from J, leaving 10 bases between them. CDR3 nucleotides: TGCGCCAGCAGCTTCGGCCTCGCGTACAATGAGCAGTTCTTC. It yields the protein CASSFGLAYNEQFF.

This clone was observed once. The CDR3 DNA reads as TGTGCCAGCAGTGCTAGCGTAGATTACAATGAGCAGTTCTTC. This encodes CASSASVDYNEQFF. The V gene is TRBV27, the J gene TRBJ2-1; tentative D call: TRBD2 (6 bases). The CDR3 is 14 amino acids. Trimming removed 5 bases from V and 4 bases from J, with 12 bases in between. Germline V CDR1 and CDR2: MNHEY, SMNVEV (reference sequence).

V and J are TRBV10-3 and TRBJ1-6, with 7 bases aligning to TRBD1. Germline CDR1 reads ENHRY; CDR2 reads SYGVKD. CDR3 size: 15 residues. The V and J ends lost 0 bases and 13 bases, in that order; junction bases with no gene match: 9. The DNA for the CDR3 is TGTGCCATCAGTGAGTCGAGGGACAGCTCAACGCCCCTCCACTTT. It codes for CAISESRDSSTPLHF.

This clone was seen once. The rearrangement links TRBV11-2 to TRBJ2-1; D call uncertain. V was clipped by 4 bases and J by 6 bases, with 10 bases between them. This CDR3 has 13 amino acids. The germline V gene encodes CDR1 SGHAT and CDR2 FQNNGV. In nucleotides, the CDR3 is TGTGCCAGCAGCTCCTTCGAGCGCAATGAGCAGTTCTTC. It is translated as CASSSFERNEQFF.

The chain couples TRBV7-8 to TRBJ1-5; D call uncertain. Germline values: CDR1 SGHVS, CDR2 FQNEAQ. Trimming shortened V by 1 base and J by 5 bases, and 15 bases separated the two germline ends. The CDR3 spans 16 residues. The CDR3 region is CASSLGGDKRYQPQHF. The CDR3 DNA is TGTGCCAGCAGCTTAGGGGGAGACAAGCGATATCAGCCCCAGCATTTT.

The CDR3 DNA is TGTGCCAGCAGCTTGGAGTCTAATGAAAAACTGTTTTTT. It translates to CASSLESNEKLFF. The rearrangement links TRBV5-4 to TRBJ1-4; no reliable D call. The CDR3 spans 13 residues. Germline V lookup: CDR1 SGHNT, CDR2 YYREEE (reference sequence). Trimming took off 0 bases at V and 3 bases at J, with 3 bases between the two ends.

The genes are TRBV4-1 and TRBJ2-7, with 12 bases lining up with TRBD2. V lost 2 bases, J lost 4 bases, and 3 bases stayed unmatched. This CDR3 spans 15 amino acids. The germline V gene has CDR1 MGHRA and CDR2 YSYEKL. The CDR3 DNA follows: TGCGCCAGCAGCCAACCGACTAGCGGGAGATACGAGCAGTACTTC. This sequence encodes CASSQPTSGRYEQYF.